The clone carrying this T cell receptor (beta chain) was detected a few times. The entry originates in a study of blood T cell repertoires in COVID-19. Clones were sequenced by immunoSEQ multiplex PCR, and TCRdb holds only the in-frame ones, with some missing. Of roughly 280,000 clones in the sample, around four fifths were seen once. Germline values: CDR1 MNHEY, CDR2 SVGAGI. V was trimmed by 7 bases and J by 7 bases, leaving 16 bases between them. The CDR3 has 13 amino acids. The source of this sequence is a man aged 55 to 70 with acute or convalescent COVID-19. J is TRBJ1-2 and V is TRBV6-5, with D possibly being TRBD1 (6 bases). The sequenced sample was peripheral blood. CDR3 amino acids: CASKGTRFFGYTF. Written as DNA, the CDR3 is TGTGCCAGCAAGGGGACACGCTTCTTTGGCTACACCTTC.